This TCR beta chain was obtained from a study of cytomegalovirus exposure and HLA in healthy donors. Study-wide results and limits: Presence/absence analyses supposed approximately even sequencing depth among donors. Associated with cytomegalovirus, according to the listing, were 150 to 200 TCR beta chains.

Worth noting for this clone: Its antigen is not identified.

Researchers ran the PCR with 60 Vbeta and 13 Jbeta primers. The method was immunoSEQ multiplex PCR; TCRdb's version includes in-frame clones alone and lacks a portion of them. The sample has some 140,000 clones, 80% seen once; the top ten hold about 4.4%. Germline CDR1 MNHNS, CDR2 SASEGT. Trimming removed 6 bases from V and 0 bases from J, with 9 bases in between. CDR3 length: 13 amino acids. No CMV serostatus was recorded for this donor. V gene TRBV6-1 combines with J gene TRBJ2-7; possibly TRBD2 for D (6 bases). Sample: PBMCs. The sequence was obtained from a man aged 25 to 45 in good health. The CDR3: CASRTTSSYEQYF. In nucleotides, the CDR3 is TGTGCCAGCAGAACGACTAGCTCCTACGAGCAGTACTTC.